The clone carrying this T cell receptor (beta chain) came up a few times. Its target is unknown. TCRdb used MiXCR to reprocess the reads, holding one entry per CDR3 protein. The table has some 590,000 distinct CDR3 sequences, around 40% seen once. Germline V lookup: CDR1 SGHNT, CDR2 YYREEE (reference sequence). Between the trimmed V and J ends, which lost 3 bases and 0 bases, there was a span of 10 bases. The CDR3 length is 15 residues. This entry comes from a study of T cell repertoires in cytomegalovirus infection. General study points: Ex vivo responses were dominated by HLA-C-restricted CMV-specific TCR beta clonotypes. Summed frequency of shared TCR beta families picked out CMV carriers who also had the relevant HLA.

The material was cultured PBMCs, obtained from culture after CMV antigen stimulation. This rearrangement joins TRBV5-4 to TRBJ2-1; a possible D gene is TRBD2 (5 bases). The TCR sequence derives from a human donor in good health (CMV status not recorded). Some clones in this sample may be carry-over from other donors' samples. The DNA for the CDR3 is TGTGCCAGCAGCTCCAGCGGCTTCTCCTACAATGAGCAGTTCTTC. Its translation: CASSSSGFSYNEQFF.